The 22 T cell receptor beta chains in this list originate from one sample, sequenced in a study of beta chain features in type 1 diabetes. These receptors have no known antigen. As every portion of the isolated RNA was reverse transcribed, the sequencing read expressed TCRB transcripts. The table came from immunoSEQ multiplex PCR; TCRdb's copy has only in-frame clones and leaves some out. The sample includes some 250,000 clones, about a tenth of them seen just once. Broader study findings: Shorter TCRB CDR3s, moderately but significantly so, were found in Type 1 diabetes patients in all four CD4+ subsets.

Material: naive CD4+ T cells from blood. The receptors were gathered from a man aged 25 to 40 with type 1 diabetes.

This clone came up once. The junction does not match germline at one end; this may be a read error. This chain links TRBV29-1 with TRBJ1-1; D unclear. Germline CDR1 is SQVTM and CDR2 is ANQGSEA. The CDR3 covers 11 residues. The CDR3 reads CSVDRVAEASF. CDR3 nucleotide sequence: TGCAGCGTTGATCGGGTGGCTGAAGCTTCCTTT.

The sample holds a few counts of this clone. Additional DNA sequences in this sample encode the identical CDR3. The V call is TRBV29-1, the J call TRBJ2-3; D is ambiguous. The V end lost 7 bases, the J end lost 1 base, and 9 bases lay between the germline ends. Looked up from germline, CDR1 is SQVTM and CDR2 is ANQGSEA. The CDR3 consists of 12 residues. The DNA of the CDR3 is TGCAGCGCAAATTCGGGCACAGATACGCAGTATTTT. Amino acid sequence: CSANSGTDTQYF.

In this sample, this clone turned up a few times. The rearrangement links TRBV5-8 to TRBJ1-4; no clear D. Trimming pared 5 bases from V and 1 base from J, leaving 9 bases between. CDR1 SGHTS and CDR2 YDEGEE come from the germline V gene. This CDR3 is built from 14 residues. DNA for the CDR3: TGTGCCAGCAGATTCGCGGGAACTAATGAAAAACTGTTTTTT. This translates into CASRFAGTNEKLFF.

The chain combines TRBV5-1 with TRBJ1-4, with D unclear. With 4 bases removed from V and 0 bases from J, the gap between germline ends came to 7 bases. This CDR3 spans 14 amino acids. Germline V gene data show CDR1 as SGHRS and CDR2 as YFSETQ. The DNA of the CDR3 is TGCGCCAGCAGCGAGCCCGCAACTAATGAAAAACTGTTTTTT. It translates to CASSEPATNEKLFF.

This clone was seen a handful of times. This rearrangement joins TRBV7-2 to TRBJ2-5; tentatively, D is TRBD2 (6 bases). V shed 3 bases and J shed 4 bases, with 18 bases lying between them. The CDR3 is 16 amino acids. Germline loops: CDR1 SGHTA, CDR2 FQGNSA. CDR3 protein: CASSFRLATSGETQYF. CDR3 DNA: TGTGCCAGCAGCTTCCGTCTAGCGACGTCCGGAGAGACCCAGTACTTC.

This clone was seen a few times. CDR3: CASSLGNRVNEQFF. The CDR3 DNA is TGTGCCAGCAGCTTGGGAAACAGGGTAAATGAGCAGTTCTTC. The chain employs TRBV7-2 and TRBJ2-1, with D possibly TRBD1 on 6 matching bases. Germline V gene lookup returns CDR1 SGHTA and CDR2 FQGNSA. V was pared by 3 bases and J by 7 bases, with 13 bases between. This CDR3 comprises 14 residues.

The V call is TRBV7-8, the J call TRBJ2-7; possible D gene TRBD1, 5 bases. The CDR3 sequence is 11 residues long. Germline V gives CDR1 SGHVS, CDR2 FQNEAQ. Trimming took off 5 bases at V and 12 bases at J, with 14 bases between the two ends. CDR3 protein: CASSQGAGWYF. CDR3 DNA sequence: TGTGCCAGCAGCCAAGGGGCCGGATGGTACTTC.

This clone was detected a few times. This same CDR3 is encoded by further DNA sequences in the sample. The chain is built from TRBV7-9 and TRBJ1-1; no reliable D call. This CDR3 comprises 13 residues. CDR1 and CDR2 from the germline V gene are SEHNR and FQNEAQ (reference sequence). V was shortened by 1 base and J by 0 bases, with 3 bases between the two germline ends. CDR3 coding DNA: TGTGCCAGCAGCTTAGATATGAACACTGAAGCTTTCTTT. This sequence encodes CASSLDMNTEAFF.

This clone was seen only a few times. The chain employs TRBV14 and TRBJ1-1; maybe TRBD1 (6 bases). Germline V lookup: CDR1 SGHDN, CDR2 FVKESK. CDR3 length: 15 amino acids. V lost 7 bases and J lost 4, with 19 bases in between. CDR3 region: CASTPRSGVFTEAFF. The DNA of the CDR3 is TGTGCCAGCACCCCAAGATCAGGGGTATTCACTGAAGCTTTCTTT.

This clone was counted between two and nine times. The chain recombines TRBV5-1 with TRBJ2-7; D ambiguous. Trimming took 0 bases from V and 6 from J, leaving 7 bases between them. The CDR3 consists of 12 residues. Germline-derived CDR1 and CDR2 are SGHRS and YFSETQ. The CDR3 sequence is CASSLDTSEQYF. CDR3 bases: TGCGCCAGCAGCTTGGACACAAGCGAGCAGTACTTC.

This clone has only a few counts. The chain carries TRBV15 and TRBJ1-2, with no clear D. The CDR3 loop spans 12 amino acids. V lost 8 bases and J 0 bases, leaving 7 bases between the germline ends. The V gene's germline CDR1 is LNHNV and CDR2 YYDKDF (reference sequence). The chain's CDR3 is CATSTANYGYTF. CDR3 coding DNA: TGTGCCACCTCTACAGCTAACTATGGCTACACCTTC.

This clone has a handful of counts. This chain's CDR3 is CASSLQGGGQPQHF. CDR3 nucleotide sequence: TGTGCCAGCAGTCTACAGGGTGGCGGTCAGCCCCAGCATTTT. The J gene is TRBJ1-5, the V gene TRBV2; tentatively, D is TRBD1 (6 bases). Germline lookup yields CDR1 SNHLY and CDR2 FYNNEI. The CDR3 length is 14 residues. V dropped 5 bases and J dropped 6 bases, with 14 bases sitting between them.

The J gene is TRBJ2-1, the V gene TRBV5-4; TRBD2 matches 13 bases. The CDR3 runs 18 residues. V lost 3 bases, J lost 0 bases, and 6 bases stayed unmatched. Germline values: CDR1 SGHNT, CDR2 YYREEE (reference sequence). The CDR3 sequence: CASSSGTSGASSYNEQFF. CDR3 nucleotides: TGTGCCAGCAGCTCGGGGACTAGCGGGGCCAGCTCCTACAATGAGCAGTTCTTC.

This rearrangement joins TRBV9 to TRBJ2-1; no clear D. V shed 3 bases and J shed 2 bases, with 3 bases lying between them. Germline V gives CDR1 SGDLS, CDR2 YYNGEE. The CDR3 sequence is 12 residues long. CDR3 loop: CASSATYNEQFF. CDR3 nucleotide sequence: TGTGCCAGCAGCGCCACCTACAATGAGCAGTTCTTC.

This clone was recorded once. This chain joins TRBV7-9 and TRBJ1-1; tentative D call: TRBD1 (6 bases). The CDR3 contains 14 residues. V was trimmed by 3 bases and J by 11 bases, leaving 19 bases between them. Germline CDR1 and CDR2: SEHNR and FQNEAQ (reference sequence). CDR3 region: CASSLSRDTTWAFF. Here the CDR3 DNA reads TGTGCCAGCAGCTTGTCCCGGGACACTACGTGGGCTTTCTTT. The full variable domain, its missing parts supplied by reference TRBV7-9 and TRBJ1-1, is DTGVSQNPRHKITKRGQNVTFRCDPISEHNRLYWYRQTLGQGPEFLTYFQNEAQLEKSRLLSDRFSAERPKGSFSTLEIQRTEQGDSAMYLCASSLSRDTTWAFFGQGTRLTVV.

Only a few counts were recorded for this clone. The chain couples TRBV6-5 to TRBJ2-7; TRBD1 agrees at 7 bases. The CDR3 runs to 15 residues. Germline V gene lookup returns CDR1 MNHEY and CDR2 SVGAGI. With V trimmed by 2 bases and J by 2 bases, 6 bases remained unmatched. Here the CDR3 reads CASSYRGGQPYEQYF. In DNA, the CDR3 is TGTGCCAGCAGTTACAGAGGGGGACAGCCCTACGAGCAGTACTTC.

In DNA form, the CDR3 reads TGTGCCAGCAGCTCTCCGCCCGGGGGACTTCATGGCTACACCTTC. Amino acid sequence: CASSSPPGGLHGYTF. The chain uses TRBV7-9 and TRBJ1-2, with D perhaps matching TRBD1 (5 bases). Germline V gene data show CDR1 as SEHNR and CDR2 as FQNEAQ (reference sequence). This CDR3 has 15 amino acids. Trimming left V 4 bases short and J 6 bases short, with 18 bases between.

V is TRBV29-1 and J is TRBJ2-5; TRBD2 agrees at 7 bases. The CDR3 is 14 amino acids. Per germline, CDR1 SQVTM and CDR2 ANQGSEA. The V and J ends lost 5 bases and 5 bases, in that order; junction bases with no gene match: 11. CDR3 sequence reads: CSVRKGGGGETQYF. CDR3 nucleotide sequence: TGCAGCGTTAGGAAGGGCGGGGGAGGGGAGACCCAGTACTTC.

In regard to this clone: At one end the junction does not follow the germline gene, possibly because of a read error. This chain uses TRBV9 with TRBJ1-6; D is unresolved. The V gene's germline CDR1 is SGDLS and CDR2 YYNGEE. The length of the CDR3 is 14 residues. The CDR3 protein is CASSVEQYSSPLHF. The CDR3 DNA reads TGTGCCAGCAGCGTAGAACAGTATAGTTCACCCCTCCACTTT.

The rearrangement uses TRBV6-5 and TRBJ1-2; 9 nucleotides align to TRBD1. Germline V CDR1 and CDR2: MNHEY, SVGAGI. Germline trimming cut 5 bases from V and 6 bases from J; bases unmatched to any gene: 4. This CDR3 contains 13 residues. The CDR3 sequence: CASSRRDRDGYTF. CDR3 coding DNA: TGTGCCAGCAGTCGCCGGGACAGGGATGGCTACACCTTC.

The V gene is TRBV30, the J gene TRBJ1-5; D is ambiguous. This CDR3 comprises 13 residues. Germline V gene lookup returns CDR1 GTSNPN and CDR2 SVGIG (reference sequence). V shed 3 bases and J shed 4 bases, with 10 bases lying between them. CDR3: CAWSVDFNQPQHF. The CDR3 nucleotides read TGTGCCTGGAGCGTCGACTTTAATCAGCCCCAGCATTTT.

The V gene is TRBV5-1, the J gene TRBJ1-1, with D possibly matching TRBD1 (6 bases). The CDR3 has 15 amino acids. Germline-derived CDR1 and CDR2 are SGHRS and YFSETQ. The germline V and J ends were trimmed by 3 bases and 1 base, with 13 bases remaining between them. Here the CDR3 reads CASSWEQGPNTEAFF. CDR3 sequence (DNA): TGCGCCAGCAGCTGGGAACAGGGCCCGAACACTGAAGCTTTCTTT. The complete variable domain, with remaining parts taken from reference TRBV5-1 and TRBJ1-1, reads KAGVTQTPRYLIKTRGQQVTLSCSPISGHRSVSWYQQTPGQGLQFLFEYFSETQRNKGNFPGRFSGRQFSNSRSEMNVSTLELGDSALYLCASSWEQGPNTEAFFGQGTRLTVV.